This is a list of T cell receptor beta chains from one sample in a study of blood T cell repertoires in COVID-19. Using immunoSEQ multiplex PCR, the repertoire was profiled, and TCRdb retains in-frame clones only, with some absent. In the table there are 250,000 to 350,000 clones, approximately 88% of which are singletons. The sample consisted of peripheral blood. The receptors come from a woman aged 35 to 49 who had recovered from COVID-19. CDR3s include the opening cysteine and the closing phenylalanine or tryptophan.

j_gene,v_gene,CDR3aa
TRBJ2-7,TRBV16,CASSPLGNPSYEQYF
TRBJ2-7,TRBV30,CAWSVPWAGDSYEQYF
TRBJ2-3,TRBV3-1/TRBV3-2,CASSQGGPDTQYF
TRBJ2-5,TRBV5-4,CASSTSGYQETQYF
TRBJ2-2,TRBV4-1,CASSQTASGYTGELFF
TRBJ2-7,TRBV15,CATSRTSGARVYEQYF
TRBJ2-1,TRBV3-1/TRBV3-2,CASSQDPGGRVYNEQFF
TRBJ2-1,TRBV5-1,CASSTSGEGYNEQFF
TRBJ2-3,TRBV24-1,CATSSPDGTGTRNTQYF
TRBJ1-1,TRBV28,CASSPRGQGPNTEAFF
TRBJ1-1,TRBV18,CASSLSRDKNTEAFF
TRBJ2-2,TRBV11-3,CASRLLAGGPAGELFF
TRBJ2-5,TRBV7-6,CASSFRAGGPYQETQYF
TRBJ1-1,TRBV14,CASSPDRARDTEAFF
TRBJ2-7,TRBV2,CASSGSEGLGNSYEQYF
TRBJ1-1,TRBV7-3,CASSLTGRNTEAFF
TRBJ2-3,TRBV3-1/TRBV3-2,CASSQDDRVISRDTQYF
TRBJ2-1,TRBV7-2,CASSDGLAGGYNEQFF
TRBJ2-1,TRBV2,CASSEAYGGNEQFF
TRBJ2-3,TRBV19,CASTPLKGADTDTQYF
TRBJ2-5,TRBV6-5,CASSYFEGETQYF
TRBJ2-7,TRBV23-1,CASSPPGQPYEQYF
TRBJ2-1,TRBV24-1,CATSGSLFNEQFF
TRBJ1-4,TRBV19,CASSTQGASLQPNEKLFF
TRBJ2-1,TRBV5-1,CASSVGSGSYNEQFF
TRBJ1-1,TRBV5-6,CASSPGHGGAAFF
TRBJ1-1,TRBV18,CASSESFSWTEAFF
TRBJ2-2,TRBV28,CASSSLEAGELFF